These 14 T cell receptor beta chains came from one sample sequenced in a study of T cell responses to AZD1222 COVID-19 vaccine. This table comes from immunoSEQ multiplex PCR, and its TCRdb copy is limited to in-frame clones, with some not included. Here the sample spans tens of thousands of clones, roughly 91% being singletons. Sequencing used peripheral blood, obtained 28 days after the second AZD1222 dose. The receptors come from an adult who received the AZD1222 COVID-19 vaccine.

V is TRBV19 and J is TRBJ2-5, with D perhaps TRBD1 (6 bases). CDR3 length: 12 residues. Germline values: CDR1 LNHDA, CDR2 SQIVND (reference sequence). V lost 6 bases and J 7 bases, leaving 12 bases between the germline ends. The chain's CDR3 is CASRTTGGTQYF. DNA of the CDR3: TGTGCCAGTAGAACGACAGGAGGGACCCAGTACTTC.

The CDR3 DNA reads as TGTGCCAGCAGCTTAGTTGTGTCTAGCGGGAACAATGAGCAGTTCTTC. This gives the protein CASSLVVSSGNNEQFF. The rearrangement links TRBV11-2 to TRBJ2-1; TRBD2 aligns across 9 bases. The CDR3 sequence is 16 residues long. Germline V gene data show CDR1 as SGHAT and CDR2 as FQNNGV. J was trimmed by 5 bases and V by 1 base; bases with no gene match: 6.

CDR3 sequence: CASSIGPSGGSTGELFF. The CDR3 nucleotides read TGTGCCAGTAGTATAGGCCCCAGCGGGGGGAGCACCGGGGAGCTGTTTTTT. The chain links TRBV19 to TRBJ2-2, with 9 bases lining up with TRBD2. CDR1 is LNHDA and CDR2 is SQIVND in the germline V gene (reference sequence). The CDR3 contains 17 residues. V lost 1 base, J lost 4 bases, and 7 bases stayed unmatched.

The CDR3 nucleotides are TGTGCCTGGAGTGTGGGCAACTCTGGAAACACCATATATTTT. It encodes CAWSVGNSGNTIYF. This chain links TRBV30 with TRBJ1-3; D is unclear. The V end was cut by 0 bases, the J end by 0 bases, with 6 bases between. Germline-derived CDR1 and CDR2 are GTSNPN and SVGIG (reference sequence). This CDR3 region has 14 residues.

About this clone itself: One end of the junction varies from germline; a read error may be responsible. The J gene is TRBJ2-1, the V gene TRBV30; 13 bases fit TRBD2. This CDR3 has 14 amino acids. Germline CDR1 is GTSNPN and CDR2 is SVGIG (reference sequence). The CDR3 spells CAWSLTSGGAASVF. CDR3 nucleotides: TGTGCCTGGAGTCTAACTAGCGGGGGGGCGGCGTCGGTCTTC.

The chain combines TRBV2 with TRBJ2-5; D call uncertain. The V gene lost 7 bases and the J gene lost 7 bases, with 13 bases spanning the gap. In germline, CDR1 is SNHLY, CDR2 FYNNEI. This CDR3 is built from 12 residues. CDR3 loop: CASTQESGTQYF. For the CDR3, the DNA is TGTGCCAGCACCCAAGAATCAGGGACCCAGTACTTC.

V usage is TRBV7-2 and J usage is TRBJ1-2; D remains unclear. The CDR3 totals 13 residues. Germline CDR1 reads SGHTA; CDR2 reads FQGNSA. Trimming pared 7 bases from V and 4 bases from J, leaving 13 bases between. CDR3 coding DNA: TGTGCCAGCACAAGGCAGGAGGGCTATGGCTACACCTTC. Its protein is CASTRQEGYGYTF.

CDR3 sequence (DNA): TGTGCCAGCAGCTTAGTGAGCTCCCTAAGGGGGAAAATCACCGGGGAGCTGTTTTTT. As protein: CASSLVSSLRGKITGELFF. This chain joins TRBV7-9 and TRBJ2-2; TRBD1 is a possible D gene (6 bases). Germline loops: CDR1 SEHNR, CDR2 FQNEAQ (reference sequence). The CDR3 sequence is 19 residues long. Trimming left V 1 base short and J 4 bases short, with 22 bases between. Based on the CDR3 plus reference TRBV7-9 and TRBJ2-2, the full variable domain is DTGVSQNPRHKITKRGQNVTFRCDPISEHNRLYWYRQTLGQGPEFLTYFQNEAQLEKSRLLSDRFSAERPKGSFSTLEIQRTEQGDSAMYLCASSLVSSLRGKITGELFFGEGSRLTVL.

The gene calls are TRBV6-4 and TRBJ2-6, with D perhaps matching TRBD1 (6 bases). From germline, CDR1 is MRHNA and CDR2 SNTAGT. The CDR3 contains 15 residues. V gave up 3 bases and J gave up 3 bases, with 9 bases separating them. This chain's CDR3 is CASSEGASGANVLTF. CDR3 nucleotide sequence: TGTGCCAGCAGTGAGGGGGCGAGTGGGGCCAACGTCCTGACTTTC.

This chain links TRBV6-5 with TRBJ1-5; D is unresolved. CDR1 is MNHEY, CDR2 SVGAGI, per germline. This CDR3 is built from 13 residues. Trimming stripped 6 bases from V and 4 bases from J, with 10 bases between. CDR3 amino acids: CASRPGLNQPQHF. Written as DNA, the CDR3 is TGTGCCAGCAGGCCGGGGTTAAATCAGCCCCAGCATTTT.

V gene TRBV7-9 combines with J gene TRBJ1-4; TRBD1 agrees at 10 bases. V lost 7 bases, J lost 4 bases, and 6 bases stayed unmatched. Looked up from germline, CDR1 is SEHNR and CDR2 is FQNEAQ (reference sequence). The CDR3 is 15 residues long. The CDR3 reads CASIRQGALNEKLFF. CDR3 in DNA: TGTGCCAGCATCCGACAGGGGGCCCTTAATGAAAAACTGTTTTTT.

The V call is TRBV11-2, the J call TRBJ1-5; D perhaps matches TRBD1 (5 bases). The germline CDR1 and CDR2 sequences are SGHAT and FQNNGV. This CDR3 has 15 amino acids. The V and J ends lost 1 base and 0 bases respectively, with 7 bases between them. The CDR3 nucleotides are TGTGCCAGCAGCTTAGGACAGTATAGCAATCAGCCCCAGCATTTT. Protein sequence: CASSLGQYSNQPQHF.

The CDR3 DNA is TGTGCCAGCTCACTGGACAGGTTGGACGGCTACACCTTC. It codes for CASSLDRLDGYTF. J is TRBJ1-2 and V is TRBV12-3 or TRBV12-4; 7 bases are a match to TRBD1. This CDR3 has 13 residues. Unmatched junction bases numbered 11, after V lost 8 bases and J lost 8 bases.

This clone appeared a few times. The chain uses TRBV4-2 and TRBJ2-3; 13 nucleotides line up with TRBD2. From germline, CDR1 is LGHNA and CDR2 YNFKEQ. The junction had 6 bases not matched to a gene; V was cut back by 0 bases and J by 6 bases. This CDR3 region has 17 residues. CDR3 sequence: CASSQELAGGHGDTQYF. CDR3 in DNA: TGTGCCAGCAGCCAAGAACTAGCGGGGGGGCACGGGGATACGCAGTATTTT.